The rows below give T cell receptor beta chains drawn from one sample of a study of blood T cell repertoires in COVID-19. Sequencing used immunoSEQ multiplex PCR; TCRdb keeps in-frame clones, though not all of them. The sample lists a few hundred thousand clones; roughly 89% were seen once. Sequencing used peripheral blood. The receptors shown here come from a woman in her 40s who had recovered from COVID-19. CDR3s include the opening cysteine and the closing phenylalanine or tryptophan. The order of the fields is J gene, clone size, D gene, V gene, CDR3 protein, CDR3 DNA. A D gene is named only where the DNA matches it firmly. The size of a clone is reported for some rows only, either as once, few or many, or as a class for expanded clones.

>TRBJ2-3|.|.|TRBV5-1
CASSLEAGTDTQYF
TGCGCCAGCAGCTTGGAGGCAGGGACAGATACGCAGTATTTT
>TRBJ1-1|.|.|TRBV9
CASSSGIKPGSVNTEAFF
TGTGCCAGCAGCTCTGGAATTAAGCCCGGGTCAGTGAACACTGAAGCTTTCTTT
>TRBJ2-1|once|TRBD2|TRBV9
CASSVWTSGSLDEQFF
TGTGCCAGCAGCGTTTGGACTAGCGGGAGTTTGGATGAGCAGTTCTTC
>TRBJ1-6|.|.|TRBV10-3
CALGDKPNSPLHF
TGTGCCCTCGGGGACAAACCTAATTCACCCCTCCACTTT
>TRBJ1-2|.|TRBD1|TRBV19
CATNWDGQGTYGYTF
TGTGCCACCAACTGGGATGGACAGGGAACCTATGGCTACACCTTC
>TRBJ1-1|.|.|TRBV5-6
CASRLGGGTEAFF
TGTGCCAGCAGGTTAGGGGGTGGCACTGAAGCTTTCTTT
>TRBJ1-2|.|.|TRBV9
CASSGMRQVGYGYTF
TGTGCCAGCAGCGGCATGAGACAGGTTGGGTATGGCTACACCTTC
>TRBJ1-2|once|.|TRBV19
CASSIAGRGAGYTF
TGTGCCAGTAGTATAGCGGGCAGGGGTGCTGGCTACACCTTC
>TRBJ2-2|.|TRBD1|TRBV19
CASSTVDRTFTGELFF
TGTGCCAGTAGTACAGTGGACAGGACCTTCACCGGGGAGCTGTTTTTT
>TRBJ2-7|.|.|TRBV30
CAWGHRVYEQYF
TGTGCCTGGGGACACAGGGTATACGAGCAGTACTTC
>TRBJ2-3|few|.|TRBV6-5
CASSYQGFGTDTQYF
TGTGCCAGCAGTTATCAGGGGTTCGGCACAGATACGCAGTATTTT
>TRBJ1-2|.|TRBD1|TRBV18
CASSLGQGIGYGYTF
TGTGCCAGCTCACTCGGACAGGGTATAGGATATGGCTACACCTTC
>TRBJ2-1|.|TRBD2|TRBV7-2
CASLGRAFDNEQFF
TGTGCCAGCTTAGGGAGGGCCTTTGACAATGAGCAGTTCTTC
>TRBJ1-5|.|.|TRBV3-1/TRBV3-2
CASSHSAPEVGQPQHF
TGTGCCAGCAGCCACTCGGCCCCGGAGGTCGGTCAGCCCCAGCATTTT
>TRBJ2-1|once|.|TRBV7-9
CASVSGMRVSNEQFF
TGTGCCAGTGTGTCGGGGATGCGGGTGTCCAATGAGCAGTTCTTC
>TRBJ1-5|.|TRBD1|TRBV27
CASRMTGNQPQHF
TGTGCCAGCAGAATGACAGGGAATCAGCCCCAGCATTTT
>TRBJ1-5|.|TRBD1|TRBV12-3/TRBV12-4
CASRQGGNQPQHF
TGTGCCAGCAGACAGGGGGGCAATCAGCCCCAGCATTTT
>TRBJ2-1|.|.|TRBV5-1
CASSLATGSSLHNEQFF
TGCGCCAGCAGCTTGGCCACAGGGTCCTCGCTCCACAATGAGCAGTTCTTC
>TRBJ2-7|once|.|TRBV7-2
CASSMTVYEQYF
TGTGCCAGCAGCATGACAGTCTACGAGCAGTACTTC
>TRBJ1-5|.|.|TRBV6-1
CASSEAATANQPQHF
TGTGCCAGCAGTGAAGCGGCGACAGCCAATCAGCCCCAGCATTTT
>TRBJ2-1|.|TRBD2|TRBV28
CASNLYSGIRYNEQFF
TGTGCCAGCAACCTCTATAGCGGGATCCGCTACAATGAGCAGTTCTTC
>TRBJ2-5|once|TRBD1|TRBV28
CASSHRWDRETQYF
TGTGCCAGCAGTCATCGCTGGGACAGAGAGACCCAGTACTTC
>TRBJ2-5|.|TRBD2|TRBV7-2
CASSFQGLAGAETQYF
TGTGCCAGCAGCTTCCAAGGACTAGCGGGAGCAGAGACCCAGTACTTC
>TRBJ1-2|.|.|TRBV24-1
CATSDRGAFYGYTF
TGTGCCACCAGTGATCGGGGGGCCTTCTATGGCTACACCTTC
>TRBJ1-4|.|TRBD1|TRBV7-2
CASSLGQGGANEKLFF
TGTGCCAGCAGCTTAGGACAGGGGGGCGCTAATGAAAAACTGTTTTTT
>TRBJ1-2|.|.|TRBV9
CASAAWEGNGYTF
TGTGCCAGCGCAGCCTGGGAGGGCAATGGCTACACCTTC
>TRBJ1-4|few|TRBD1|TRBV6-1
CASSDVTGSEKLFF
TGTGCCAGCAGTGACGTGACAGGGAGCGAAAAACTGTTTTTT
>TRBJ2-1|.|.|TRBV12-3/TRBV12-4
CASSPHQGNEQFF
TGTGCCAGCAGTCCCCACCAGGGGAATGAGCAGTTCTTC
>TRBJ2-3|once|.|TRBV6-1
CASSVAFTDTQYF
TGTGCCAGCAGTGTAGCCTTCACAGATACGCAGTATTTT
>TRBJ1-1|.|.|TRBV5-1
CASRPYRVNTEAFF
TGCGCCAGCAGGCCCTACAGGGTGAACACTGAAGCTTTCTTT
>TRBJ1-3|.|.|TRBV15
CATSRDLRQHGNTIYF
TGTGCCACCAGCAGAGATTTGAGACAGCACGGAAACACCATATATTTT
>TRBJ2-1|.|.|TRBV3-1/TRBV3-2
CASSVGRVANEQFF
TGTGCCAGCAGCGTGGGTCGGGTTGCCAATGAGCAGTTCTTC
>TRBJ2-2|.|TRBD1|TRBV5-1
CASSPPGQGETGELFF
TGCGCCAGCAGCCCCCCGGGACAGGGGGAAACCGGGGAGCTGTTTTTT
>TRBJ2-1|.|.|TRBV11-2
CASSLVPGIYNEQFF
TGTGCCAGCAGCTTAGTCCCGGGGATCTACAATGAGCAGTTCTTC
>TRBJ1-5|.|.|TRBV18
CASSPSPQGNNQPQHF
TGTGCCAGCTCACCATCCCCACAGGGCAACAATCAGCCCCAGCATTTT
>TRBJ1-5|.|TRBD1|TRBV5-6
CASSRQGVGSGQPQHF
TGTGCCAGCAGCCGACAGGGGGTGGGATCAGGGCAGCCCCAGCATTTT
>TRBJ2-3|.|TRBD2|TRBV6-1
CASSVDLGLAPDTQYF
TGTGCCAGCAGTGTGGATCTGGGACTAGCCCCAGATACGCAGTATTTT
>TRBJ1-4|.|.|TRBV27
CASSLTRGAEKLFF
TGTGCCAGCAGTCTGACCCGGGGTGCTGAAAAACTGTTTTTT
>TRBJ2-2|.|TRBD2|TRBV4-2
CASSQFSGTNTGELFF
TGTGCCAGCAGCCAATTTAGCGGGACGAACACCGGGGAGCTGTTTTTT
>TRBJ2-3|.|TRBD2|TRBV24-1
CATSDWTSGSDTQYF
TGTGCCACCAGTGATTGGACTAGCGGGAGTGATACGCAGTATTTT
>TRBJ1-4|.|TRBD1|TRBV28
CASSFGTGLIGEKLFF
TGTGCCAGCAGTTTCGGGACAGGACTTATCGGTGAAAAACTGTTTTTT
>TRBJ2-7|.|.|TRBV4-1
CASSQGHHYEQYF
TGCGCCAGCAGCCAGGGACACCACTACGAGCAGTACTTC
>TRBJ2-4|.|.|TRBV5-4
CASSLRGVDIQYF
TGTGCCAGCAGCTTGAGAGGTGTCGACATTCAGTACTTC
>TRBJ1-4|.|.|TRBV9
CASSVGTTQANEKLFF
TGTGCCAGCAGCGTAGGCACCACCCAGGCTAATGAAAAACTGTTTTTT
>TRBJ2-7|.|TRBD2|TRBV27
CASSLFPSGGYEQYF
TGTGCCAGCAGTTTATTTCCTAGCGGGGGCTACGAGCAGTACTTC
>TRBJ1-5|once|.|TRBV21-1
CASSKAQRRGGQPQHF
TGTGCCAGCAGCAAAGCGCAGAGGAGGGGTGGGCAGCCCCAGCATTTT
>TRBJ2-2|.|.|TRBV3-1/TRBV3-2
CAPTAAASTGELFF
TGTGCCCCCACGGCCGCGGCGAGCACCGGGGAGCTGTTTTTT
>TRBJ1-1|.|TRBD1|TRBV7-9
CASSPHGTGATEAFF
TGTGCCAGCAGCCCTCACGGGACAGGAGCCACTGAAGCTTTCTTT
>TRBJ1-4|.|.|TRBV6-5
CASSYGREEKLFF
TGTGCCAGCAGTTACGGTCGTGAGGAAAAACTGTTTTTT
>TRBJ2-3|.|.|TRBV2
CASSEGFSTDTQYF
TGTGCCAGCAGTGAGGGCTTTTCCACAGATACGCAGTATTTT
>TRBJ2-6|.|.|TRBV19
CASSFGVFSGANVLTF
TGTGCCAGTAGTTTCGGGGTATTCTCTGGGGCCAACGTCCTGACTTTC